The 8 T cell receptor beta chains below were found in one sample sequenced in a study of T cells after posttransplantation cyclophosphamide. Some clones are missing from TCRdb's copy, which holds only in-frame ones; the method was immunoSEQ multiplex PCR. This sample comprises some 17,000 clones, none seen once only. Cyclophosphamide on days +3 and +4 followed busulfan-fludarabine conditioning and a marrow graft. Specimen: PBMCs, collected after allogeneic stem cell transplant with posttransplant cyclophosphamide. The receptors originated from a female patient younger than 45 who received an allogeneic stem cell transplant from a related donor, was CMV-positive, and had no GVHD. Some T cells may be supplied by the graft donor.

This clone was observed at least ten times. The chain couples TRBV7-2 to TRBJ1-2; possibly TRBD1 for D (5 bases). Looked up from germline, CDR1 is SGHTA and CDR2 is FQGNSA. The CDR3 spans 13 residues. V was trimmed by 4 bases and J by 0 bases, leaving 6 bases between them. The chain's CDR3 is CASSSTANYGYTF. Written as DNA, the CDR3 is TGTGCCAGCAGCTCGACAGCTAACTATGGCTACACCTTC.

This clone was observed at least ten times. The chain combines TRBV6-1 with TRBJ2-7; no clear D. The V gene lost 6 bases and the J gene lost 0 bases, with 12 bases spanning the gap. The CDR3 runs 14 residues. Germline CDR1 and CDR2: MNHNS and SASEGT. In DNA form, the CDR3 reads TGTGCCAGCAGGGCAGCGAAAGACTCCTACGAGCAGTACTTC. Its protein product is CASRAAKDSYEQYF.

This clone was seen many times. V and J are TRBV7-2 and TRBJ2-1; 12 nucleotides agree with TRBD2. Germline trimming cut 4 bases from V and 3 bases from J; bases unmatched to any gene: 10. Germline V gives CDR1 SGHTA, CDR2 FQGNSA. The length of the CDR3 is 18 residues. The DNA for the CDR3 is TGTGCCAGCAGCTCCCCCACTGGACTAGCGGGACTCTACAATGAGCAGTTCTTC. Protein sequence: CASSSPTGLAGLYNEQFF.

This clone was picked up many times. V usage is TRBV18 and J usage is TRBJ1-3; perhaps TRBD1 as D (5 bases). The CDR3 consists of 17 residues. Germline CDR1 is KGHSH and CDR2 is LQKENI. V lost 0 bases and J 0 bases, leaving 12 bases between the germline ends. The CDR3 sequence is CASSPPLGALSGNTIYF. CDR3 nucleotide sequence: TGTGCCAGCTCACCACCGTTAGGGGCACTCTCTGGAAACACCATATATTTT.

This clone was counted between two and nine times. Being one base from a much bigger clone, this may be a read error. Here the CDR3 omits its conserved ending phenylalanine or tryptophan, so a read error is the likely source. The gene calls are TRBV19 and TRBJ1-2, with D perhaps TRBD1 (6 bases). With 6 bases removed from V and 3 bases from J, the gap between germline ends came to 20 bases. Germline CDR1 reads LNHDA; CDR2 reads SQIVND (reference sequence). The CDR3 length is 16 residues. The CDR3 DNA follows: TGTGCCAGTAGGGAGACGACATGGGACATTTACTATGGCTACACCCTC. It codes for CASRETTWDIYYGYTL.

This clone was found many times. The CDR3 sequence: CAAHPGTGAYNQPQHF. The CDR3 bases are TGTGCCGCCCACCCCGGGACAGGGGCCTACAATCAGCCCCAGCATTTT. The genes are TRBV19 and TRBJ1-5; 10 bases match TRBD1. CDR1 and CDR2 from the germline V gene are LNHDA and SQIVND (reference sequence). The CDR3 covers 16 residues. The ends lost 11 bases at V and 3 bases at J; junction bases unmatched: 13.

This clone was counted many times. This rearrangement joins TRBV4-1 to TRBJ2-7; possible D gene TRBD1, 5 bases. Germline assignment: CDR1 MGHRA and CDR2 YSYEKL. Trimming stripped 3 bases from V and 6 bases from J, with 12 bases between. The CDR3 covers 13 residues. CDR3 region: CASSHLTRAEQYF. DNA for the CDR3: TGCGCCAGCAGCCATCTTACCAGGGCCGAGCAGTACTTC.

This clone was recorded at least ten times. This chain links TRBV30 with TRBJ1-2; TRBD1 matches 9 bases. The CDR3 runs to 14 residues. The J segment lost 4 bases and the V segment lost 5 bases, leaving 8 bases of the junction unmatched. Germline loops: CDR1 GTSNPN, CDR2 SVGIG (reference sequence). The DNA for the CDR3 is TGTGCCTGGTTTCCGGGACAGGGAGTCTATGGCTACACCTTC. Protein: CAWFPGQGVYGYTF.